Below are 8 T cell receptor beta chains sequenced from a single sample in a study of cytomegalovirus exposure and HLA in healthy donors (dated by TCRdb to about 2017). The library was generated by the immunoSEQ multiplex PCR assay. For the multiplex PCR, a mixture combining 60 forward primers for TCR Vbeta segments and 13 reverse primers for TCR Jbeta segments was used. In TCRdb, the immuneACCESS table is reduced to in-frame sequences with V and J assigned. These tables do not hold every clone; where another copy was compared, an unresolved V gene accounts for under half, and the others remain unexplained. In this sample the table shows 95,000 to 120,000 clones, under 80% of which occur a single time. The ten largest clones add up to around 4.2% of the sample. What was sequenced was PBMCs. The receptors shown here come from a woman in her thirties or forties in good health and CMV-seropositive.

The chain employs TRBV6-5 and TRBJ2-5; a weak D match, TRBD1 (5 bases). The last part of the DNA fits TRBJ2-7 better; the J call may be wrong. The CDR3 is 15 residues long. In germline, CDR1 is MNHEY, CDR2 SVGAGI. The CDR3 DNA is TGTGCCAGCAGTTACTCACGCAGGGTCTCCTACGAGCAGTACTTC. Encoded protein: CASSYSRRVSYEQYF.

In this sample, this clone turned up a few times. This chain connects TRBV27 to TRBJ1-2; 9 nucleotides agree with TRBD1. V dropped 5 bases and J dropped 4; count of bases not matched to a gene: 5. CDR1 MNHEY and CDR2 SMNVEV come from the germline V gene (reference sequence). This CDR3 spans 14 amino acids. CDR3 in DNA: TGTGCCAGCAGTAGAGGGACAGGGATCTATGGCTACACCTTC. This sequence encodes CASSRGTGIYGYTF.

The genes are TRBV6-1 and TRBJ1-5; unclear D gene. The CDR3 loop spans 15 amino acids. Germline lookup yields CDR1 MNHNS and CDR2 SASEGT. Between the trimmed V and J ends, which lost 4 bases and 5 bases, there was a span of 15 bases. The DNA of the CDR3 is TGTGCCAGCAGTGCTGGGCAAACACTCTATCAGCCCCAGCATTTT. Encoded protein: CASSAGQTLYQPQHF.

This clone was observed a single time. The genes are TRBV6-1 and TRBJ2-2, with D tentatively TRBD1 (5 bases). V lost 7 bases to trimming and J lost 6 bases, with 12 bases between them. The CDR3 has 13 amino acids. The germline CDR1 and CDR2 sequences are MNHNS and SASEGT. CDR3 nucleotides: TGTGCCAGCAAGACAGTTCGGGCCGGGGAGCTGTTTTTT. It translates to CASKTVRAGELFF.

The chain recombines TRBV20-1 with TRBJ1-2; TRBD1 aligns across 7 bases. Per germline, CDR1 DFQATT and CDR2 SNEGSKA (reference sequence). Trimming cost V 5 bases and J 9 bases; bases outside gene matches: 3. This CDR3 spans 10 amino acids. The CDR3 region has the DNA TGCAGTGCTGCGACAGGGAGCTACACCTTC. The encoded protein is CSAATGSYTF.

This clone turned up a few times. J is TRBJ2-1 and V is TRBV6-1; D may be TRBD2 (6 bases). Per germline, CDR1 MNHNS and CDR2 SASEGT. The CDR3 runs 14 residues. The V and J ends lost 7 bases and 3 bases respectively, with 13 bases between them. CDR3 sequence (DNA): TGTGCCAGCATAGAGCGGGCTAACTACAATGAGCAGTTCTTC. It encodes CASIERANYNEQFF.

The genes are TRBV29-1 and TRBJ1-2, with TRBD1 matching over 8 bases. In germline, CDR1 is SQVTM, CDR2 ANQGSEA. This CDR3 is built from 14 residues. J gave up 3 bases and V 4 bases, and 7 bases lay outside the gene matches. This CDR3 is CSVGGQGRHYGYTF. CDR3 DNA: TGCAGCGTTGGAGGACAGGGTAGGCACTATGGCTACACCTTC.

The V call is TRBV13, the J call TRBJ2-2; 9 nucleotides match TRBD1. Germline-derived CDR1 and CDR2 are PRHDT and FYEKMQ (reference sequence). CDR3 length equals 18 residues. Losses at the gene ends were 5 bases for V and 5 bases for J; bases not matched to a gene: 15. The CDR3 loop reads CASSRTLKQGALTGELFF. The CDR3 DNA is TGTGCCAGCAGCCGCACCTTAAAACAGGGGGCCTTGACCGGGGAGCTGTTTTTT.